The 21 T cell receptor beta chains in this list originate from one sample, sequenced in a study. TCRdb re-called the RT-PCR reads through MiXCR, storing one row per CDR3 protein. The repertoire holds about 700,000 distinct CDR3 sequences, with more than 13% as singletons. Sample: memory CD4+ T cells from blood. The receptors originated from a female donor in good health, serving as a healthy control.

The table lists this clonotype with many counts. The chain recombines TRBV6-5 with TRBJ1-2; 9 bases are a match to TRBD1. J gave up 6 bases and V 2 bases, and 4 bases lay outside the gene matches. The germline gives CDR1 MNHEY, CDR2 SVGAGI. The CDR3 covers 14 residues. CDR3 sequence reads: CASSYVGQGNGYTF. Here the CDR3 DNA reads TGTGCCAGCAGTTACGTGGGACAGGGTAATGGCTACACCTTC.

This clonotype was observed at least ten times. The CDR3 DNA follows: TGCAGTGCTAGAGACTGGCGGGACCAAGAGACCCAGTACTTC. Translation: CSARDWRDQETQYF. This rearrangement joins TRBV20-1 to TRBJ2-5, with D perhaps matching TRBD2 (5 bases). V was clipped by 0 bases and J by 0 bases, with 8 bases between them. The CDR3 is 14 amino acids. CDR1 and CDR2 (germline): DFQATT, SNEGSKA (reference sequence).

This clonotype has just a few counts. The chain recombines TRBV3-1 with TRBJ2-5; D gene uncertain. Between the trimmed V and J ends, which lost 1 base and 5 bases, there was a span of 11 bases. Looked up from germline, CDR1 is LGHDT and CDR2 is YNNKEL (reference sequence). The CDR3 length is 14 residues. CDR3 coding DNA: TGTGCCAGCAGCCAAGGCGCCTTCGGGGAGACCCAGTACTTC. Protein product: CASSQGAFGETQYF.

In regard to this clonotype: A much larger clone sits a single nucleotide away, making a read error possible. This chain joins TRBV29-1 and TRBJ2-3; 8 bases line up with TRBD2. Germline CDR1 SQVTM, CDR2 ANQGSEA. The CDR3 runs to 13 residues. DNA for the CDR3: TGCAGCGTTGAGCTAGCGGGCACAAATACGCAGTATTTT. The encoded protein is CSVELAGTNTQYF.

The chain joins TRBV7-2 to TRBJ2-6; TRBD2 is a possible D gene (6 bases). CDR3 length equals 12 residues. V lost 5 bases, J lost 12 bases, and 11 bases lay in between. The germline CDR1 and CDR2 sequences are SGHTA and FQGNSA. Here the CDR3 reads CASSTPGGVLTF. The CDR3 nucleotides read TGTGCCAGCAGCACCCCCGGGGGCGTCCTGACTTTC.

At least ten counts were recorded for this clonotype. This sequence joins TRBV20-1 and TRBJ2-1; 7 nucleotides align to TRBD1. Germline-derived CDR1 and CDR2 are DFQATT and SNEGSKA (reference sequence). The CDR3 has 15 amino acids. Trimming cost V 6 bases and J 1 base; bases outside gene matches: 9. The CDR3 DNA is TGCAGTGCAGACCAACCGGGACAGTCCTACAATGAGCAGTTCTTC. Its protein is CSADQPGQSYNEQFF.

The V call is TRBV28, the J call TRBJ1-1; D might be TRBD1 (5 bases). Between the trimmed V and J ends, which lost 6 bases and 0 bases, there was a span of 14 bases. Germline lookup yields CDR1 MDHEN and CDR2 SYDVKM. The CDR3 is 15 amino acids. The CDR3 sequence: CASSKPGGMNTEAFF. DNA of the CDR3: TGTGCCAGCAGCAAACCGGGGGGTATGAACACTGAAGCTTTCTTT.

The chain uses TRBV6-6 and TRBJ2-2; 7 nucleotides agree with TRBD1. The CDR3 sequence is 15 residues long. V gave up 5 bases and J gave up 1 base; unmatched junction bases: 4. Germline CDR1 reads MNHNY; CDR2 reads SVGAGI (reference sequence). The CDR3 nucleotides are TGTGCCAGCAGTCGCGGACAGGAGAACACCGGGGAGCTGTTTTTT. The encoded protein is CASSRGQENTGELFF.

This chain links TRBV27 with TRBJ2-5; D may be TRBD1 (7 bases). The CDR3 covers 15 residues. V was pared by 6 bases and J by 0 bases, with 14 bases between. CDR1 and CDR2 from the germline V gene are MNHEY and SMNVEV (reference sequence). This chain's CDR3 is CASRRQGGYQETQYF. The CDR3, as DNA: TGTGCCAGCAGACGACAGGGAGGATACCAAGAGACCCAGTACTTC.

The chain's CDR3 is CASSLSGLQETQYF. CDR3 DNA sequence: TGTGCCAGCAGCTTATCAGGGCTCCAAGAGACCCAGTACTTC. The rearrangement links TRBV5-5 to TRBJ2-5; a possible D gene is TRBD1 (5 bases). Trimming took off 2 bases at V and 1 base at J, with 9 bases between the two ends. Looked up from germline, CDR1 is SGHKS and CDR2 is YYEKEE (reference sequence). This CDR3 has 14 amino acids.

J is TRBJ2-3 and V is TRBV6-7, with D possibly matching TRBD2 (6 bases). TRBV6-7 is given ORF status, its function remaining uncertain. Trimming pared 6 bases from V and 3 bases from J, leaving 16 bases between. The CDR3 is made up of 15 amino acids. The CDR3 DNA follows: TGTGCCAGCAGCTACAATAGGGAGGATACAGATACGCAGTATTTT. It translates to CASSYNREDTDTQYF.

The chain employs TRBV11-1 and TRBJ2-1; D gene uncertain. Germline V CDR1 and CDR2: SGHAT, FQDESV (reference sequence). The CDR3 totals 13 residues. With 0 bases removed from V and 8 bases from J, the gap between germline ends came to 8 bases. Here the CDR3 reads CASSLAPQDEQFF. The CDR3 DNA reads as TGTGCCAGCAGCTTAGCCCCTCAGGATGAGCAGTTCTTC.

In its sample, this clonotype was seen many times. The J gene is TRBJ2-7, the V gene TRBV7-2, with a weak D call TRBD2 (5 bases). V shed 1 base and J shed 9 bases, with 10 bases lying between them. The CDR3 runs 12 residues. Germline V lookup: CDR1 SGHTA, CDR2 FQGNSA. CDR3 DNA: TGTGCCAGCAGCTTAGATGACTATCGGCAGTACTTC. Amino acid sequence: CASSLDDYRQYF.

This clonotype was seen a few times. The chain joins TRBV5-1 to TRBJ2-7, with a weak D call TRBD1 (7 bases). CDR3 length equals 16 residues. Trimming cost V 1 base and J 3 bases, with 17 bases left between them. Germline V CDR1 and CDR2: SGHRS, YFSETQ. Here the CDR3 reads CASSLREQGGFYEQYF. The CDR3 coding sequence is TGCGCCAGCAGCTTGAGAGAGCAGGGGGGATTCTACGAGCAGTACTTC.

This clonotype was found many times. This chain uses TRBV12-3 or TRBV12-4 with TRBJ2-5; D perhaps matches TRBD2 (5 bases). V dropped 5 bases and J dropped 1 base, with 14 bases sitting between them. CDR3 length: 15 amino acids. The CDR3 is CASSKNGLAQETQYF. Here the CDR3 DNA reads TGTGCCAGCAGTAAAAACGGACTCGCCCAAGAGACCCAGTACTTC.

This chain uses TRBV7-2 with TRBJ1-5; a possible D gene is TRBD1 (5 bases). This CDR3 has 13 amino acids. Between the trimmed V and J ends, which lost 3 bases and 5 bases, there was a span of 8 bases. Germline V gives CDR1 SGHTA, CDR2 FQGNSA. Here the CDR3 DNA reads TGTGCCAGCAGCTTTATGGGACATCAGCCCCAGCATTTT. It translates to CASSFMGHQPQHF.

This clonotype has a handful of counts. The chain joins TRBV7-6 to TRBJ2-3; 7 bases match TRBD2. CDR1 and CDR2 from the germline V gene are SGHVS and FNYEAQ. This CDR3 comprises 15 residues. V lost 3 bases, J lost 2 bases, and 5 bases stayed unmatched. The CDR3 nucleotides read TGTGCCAGCAGCTTTAGCGGGTTTGACACAGATACGCAGTATTTT. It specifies CASSFSGFDTDTQYF.

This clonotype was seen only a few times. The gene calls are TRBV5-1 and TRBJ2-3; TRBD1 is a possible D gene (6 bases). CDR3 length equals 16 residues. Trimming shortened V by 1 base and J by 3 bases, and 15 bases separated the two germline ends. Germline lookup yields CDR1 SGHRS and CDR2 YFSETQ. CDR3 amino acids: CASSLRQGRGTDTQYF. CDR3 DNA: TGCGCCAGCAGCTTGCGTCAGGGCAGGGGTACAGATACGCAGTATTTT.

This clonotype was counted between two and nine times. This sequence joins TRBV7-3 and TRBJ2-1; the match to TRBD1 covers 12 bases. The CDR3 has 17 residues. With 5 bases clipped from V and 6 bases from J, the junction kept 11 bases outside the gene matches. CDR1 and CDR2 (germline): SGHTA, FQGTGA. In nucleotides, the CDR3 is TGTGCCAGCAGCCTCAATCCGGGACAGGGGGCTCTCAATGAGCAGTTCTTC. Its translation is CASSLNPGQGALNEQFF.

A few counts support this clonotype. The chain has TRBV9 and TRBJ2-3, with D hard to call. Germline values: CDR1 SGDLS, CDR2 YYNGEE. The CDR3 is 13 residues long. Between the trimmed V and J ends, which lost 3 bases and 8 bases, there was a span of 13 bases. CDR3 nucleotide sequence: TGTGCCAGCAGCGACCTGGACCACGGTACGCAGTATTTT. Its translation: CASSDLDHGTQYF.

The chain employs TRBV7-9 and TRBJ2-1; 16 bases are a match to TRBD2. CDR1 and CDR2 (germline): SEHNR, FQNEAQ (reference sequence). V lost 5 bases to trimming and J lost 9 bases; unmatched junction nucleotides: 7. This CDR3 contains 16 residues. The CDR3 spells CASSTGTSGRASEQFF. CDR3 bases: TGTGCCAGCAGCACCGGGACTAGCGGGAGGGCTTCTGAGCAGTTCTTC.